This entry features one T cell receptor (beta chain) sequence. What this receptor recognizes is not known. Per-nucleotide qualities are absent, and no much larger clonotype sits a single base away. For TCR beta sequencing, blood samples came from the related transplant donors. Using Nuclei Lysis Solution, genomic DNA was extracted from unfractionated peripheral blood mononuclear cells that were either fresh or cryopreserved. TCR beta CDR3 regions were amplified from genomic DNA with the immunoSEQ assay, a bias-controlled multiplex PCR using V- and J-specific primers. A proprietary barcode and Illumina adapter sequences were added to the CDR3 amplicons in a second PCR step. CDR3 libraries were sequenced on an Illumina MiSeq instrument. The authors' analysis ran thus. Export and quality control were performed with immunoSEQ Analyzer 3.0, and downstream analyses were performed with R Bioconductor and Immunarch. Repertoire metrics were calculated using only productive rearrangements within the normalized downsampled data set. In the normalized cohort, a clonotype counted as pathologically expanded if the clonotype was larger than 5 templates. The Inverse Simpson Index was used to measure repertoire diversity. CMV-specificity analyses were carried out on the non-normalized data set to capture all clonotypes. TCRdb retrieved this table from immuneACCESS and kept in-frame rearrangements only. Not all clones are present; in checked studies, unresolved V genes account for under half, and no reason is known for the remainder. The V and J calls and clone size come from that table; D and trimming were worked out from the DNA. Within this sample are roughly 16,000 clones, with roughly 88% of them counted one time only. 3.5% to 4.5% of the sample is taken by the ten largest.

The CDR3 contains 14 residues, cysteine and phenylalanine counted. Only the CDR3 region is kept as DNA, spanning 42 bases read in frame from base 1. The sample is drawn from a study of T cell clonotyping in hematopoietic cell transplantation (dated by TCRdb to the early 2020s). About the full investigation: A total of approximately 130 blood samples were gathered in the study from a few dozen consecutive transplant recipients along with their related donors. Recruitment of patients was conducted between 2015 and 2017, and follow-up was continued until September 2020 or death. General conclusions and limits of the study: The sample size was limited, and CD4 and CD8 repertoire contributions could not be separated because cells were not sorted. Only a small fraction of recipient repertoires overlapped donor repertoires, with over 95% appearing de novo at the given depth. A decrease in recipient TCR diversity was observed after transplant, and a progressive increase in pathologically expanded clonotypes was seen from day 30 to day 180. Broader posttransplant TCR repertoire diversity was predicted by donor and pretransplant recipient Inverse Simpson Index values.

The sample comprised peripheral blood mononuclear cells. The clonotype was recovered from a woman aged 40 to 50 in good health. Some clones in this sample may be carry-over from other donors' samples. This chain is built from TRBV1 and TRBJ1-3. TRBV1 is classified as a pseudogene. The DNA reads as follows: TGCACCAGCAGCCAAGATCCCGGTGGAAACACCATATATTTT. Its protein product is CTSSQDPGGNTIYF.